Sequencing of this T cell receptor beta chain was carried out in a study of T-cell reconstitution after alpha-beta-depleted transplantation in children. During its preparation, the TCRbeta library received unique molecular identifiers. MiXCR was run by TCRdb on the PCR reads, yielding one entry per CDR3 protein. The sample includes about 690,000 distinct CDR3 sequences, roughly 15% seen only once; the top ten take approximately 1%. Source: PBMCs from the stem cell graft donor, taken from the stem cell graft. This TCR was sampled from a human donor who donated a stem cell graft to a child with acute myeloid leukemia.

The CDR3 DNA reads TGTGCCAGCAGCTTATTTTCCGGCGATCCCACCCCAAGCACAGATACGCAGTATTTT. It translates to CASSLFSGDPTPSTDTQYF. The rearrangement joins TRBV7-6 to TRBJ2-3; D gene unclear. The CDR3 runs 19 residues. Trimming removed 2 bases from V and 0 bases from J, with 21 bases in between. CDR1 is SGHVS, CDR2 FNYEAQ, per germline.